Following are 31 T cell receptor beta chains from one sample sequenced in a study of response to subunit inactivated influenza vaccine. TCRdb analysed the RT-PCR reads with MiXCR anew, one entry per CDR3 protein. The data show just under 250,000 distinct CDR3 sequences, less than 15% seen once. The material was non-naive T cells sorted from PBMCs, obtained 14 to 15 days before vaccination. These receptors all stem from a man aged 45-65 years who received an inactivated influenza vaccine.

This clonotype appeared many times. The chain recombines TRBV28 with TRBJ2-5; TRBD1 is a possible D gene (5 bases). The V end was cut by 8 bases, the J end by 4 bases, with 17 bases between. The CDR3 contains 14 residues. Germline CDR1 MDHEN, CDR2 SYDVKM. This CDR3 reads CASQGFLDSETQYF. The CDR3 coding sequence is TGTGCCAGCCAGGGCTTTCTAGATTCAGAGACCCAGTACTTC.

This clonotype occurred many times. The V gene is TRBV5-1, the J gene TRBJ2-2, with D hard to call. Germline CDR1 reads SGHRS; CDR2 reads YFSETQ. The CDR3 is 15 residues long. With 4 bases removed from V and 3 bases from J, the gap between germline ends came to 13 bases. CDR3 sequence: CASSLRQDYTGELFF. CDR3 coding DNA: TGCGCCAGCAGCCTACGCCAGGATTACACCGGGGAGCTGTTTTTT.

This clonotype was found a few times. The rearrangement links TRBV12-3 or TRBV12-4 to TRBJ2-3, with 8 bases lining up with TRBD2. This CDR3 is 16 amino acids long. J gave up 4 bases and V 5 bases, and 11 bases lay outside the gene matches. CDR3 DNA: TGTGCCAGCAGTAGAGGGTCTAGCGGGTTCCCAGATACGCAGTATTTT. Amino acids: CASSRGSSGFPDTQYF.

This clonotype has only a few counts. This chain joins TRBV4-3 and TRBJ1-1; D not certain. Germline values: CDR1 LGHNA, CDR2 YSLEER. The CDR3 length is 13 residues. The V end was cut by 0 bases, the J end by 1 base, with 3 bases between. Here the CDR3 DNA reads TGCGCCAGCAGCCAAGAGCCGAACACTGAAGCTTTCTTT. Encoded protein: CASSQEPNTEAFF.

Here the CDR3 reads CASSIHYLRTDTQYF. The CDR3 DNA reads as TGTGCCAGCAGCATACACTACCTCCGCACAGATACGCAGTATTTT. This chain connects TRBV7-8 to TRBJ2-3; no clear D. This CDR3 is built from 15 residues. Looked up from germline, CDR1 is SGHVS and CDR2 is FQNEAQ. V was clipped by 5 bases and J by 1 base, with 13 bases between them.

This clonotype was observed a handful of times. The CDR3 protein is CASKPGDPGHEQYF. The CDR3 nucleotides are TGTGCCAGCAAACCAGGGGACCCGGGGCACGAGCAGTACTTC. This sequence joins TRBV2 and TRBJ2-7; possible D gene TRBD1, 6 bases. Trimming cost V 7 bases and J 5 bases, with 18 bases left between them. The CDR3 is 14 amino acids. The germline gives CDR1 SNHLY, CDR2 FYNNEI.

In its sample, this clonotype was seen many times. V and J are TRBV4-3 and TRBJ2-5; D is possibly TRBD2 (6 bases). Germline CDR1 LGHNA, CDR2 YSLEER. The CDR3 is 15 residues long. V shed 4 bases and J shed 10 bases, with 22 bases lying between them. The CDR3 sequence is CASSRTRLGTSDQYF. The CDR3 region has the DNA TGCGCCAGCAGCCGCACTCGACTAGGGACGAGTGACCAGTACTTC.

The chain employs TRBV5-1 and TRBJ2-7, with D tentatively TRBD2 (6 bases). The CDR3 covers 16 residues. From germline, CDR1 is SGHRS and CDR2 YFSETQ. Trimming stripped 0 bases from V and 1 base from J, with 14 bases between. Written as DNA, the CDR3 is TGCGCCAGCAGCTTGGCTGTGGGCGCGGGGTCCTACGAGCAGTACTTC. It codes for CASSLAVGAGSYEQYF.

This clonotype was counted only a few times. This chain connects TRBV10-3 to TRBJ1-2; D gene unclear. V was pared by 2 bases and J by 5 bases, with 6 bases between. In germline, CDR1 is ENHRY, CDR2 SYGVKD. CDR3 length: 12 residues. CDR3 sequence: CAISEEGYGYTF. The CDR3 region has the DNA TGTGCCATCAGTGAGGAGGGATATGGCTACACCTTC.

This clonotype came up a few times. V usage is TRBV4-2 and J usage is TRBJ2-2, with a possible D match to TRBD2 (5 bases). The V gene lost 0 bases and the J gene lost 3 bases, with 11 bases spanning the gap. Germline V CDR1 and CDR2: LGHNA, YNFKEQ. The CDR3 covers 16 residues. The CDR3 region has the DNA TGTGCCAGCAGCCAAGAGTGGCGGGCCCACACCGGGGAGCTGTTTTTT. Its protein is CASSQEWRAHTGELFF.

This clonotype has ten or more counts. The chain combines TRBV12-3 or TRBV12-4 with TRBJ2-7, with 13 bases lining up with TRBD2. With 6 bases clipped from V and 1 base from J, the junction kept 12 bases outside the gene matches. The CDR3 has 18 residues. CDR3 sequence (DNA): TGTGCCAGCAGACCGGGACTAGCGGGGTCCTTCACATCCTACGAGCAGTACTTC. It codes for CASRPGLAGSFTSYEQYF.

This clonotype was observed a handful of times. The gene calls are TRBV20-1 and TRBJ2-7; D is perhaps TRBD1 or TRBD2 (5 bases each). The germline gives CDR1 DFQATT, CDR2 SNEGSKA (reference sequence). The CDR3 is 12 amino acids. Trimming pared 3 bases from V and 5 bases from J, leaving 11 bases between. CDR3 residues: CSASPGSHEQYF. The CDR3 nucleotides are TGCAGTGCTAGTCCAGGGAGCCACGAGCAGTACTTC.

The rearrangement uses TRBV27 and TRBJ2-1; TRBD2 might be the D (5 bases). This CDR3 has 16 residues. CDR1 MNHEY and CDR2 SMNVEV come from the germline V gene (reference sequence). Trimming took off 2 bases at V and 2 bases at J, with 13 bases between the two ends. This chain's CDR3 is CASSLQRQLAYNEQFF. In DNA form, the CDR3 reads TGTGCCAGCAGTTTACAGCGGCAGCTAGCCTACAATGAGCAGTTCTTC.

In its sample, this clonotype was seen many times. The rearrangement links TRBV29-1 to TRBJ2-1, with 8 bases fitting TRBD2. Germline V gives CDR1 SQVTM, CDR2 ANQGSEA. J lost 7 bases, V lost 4 bases, and 9 bases had no gene match. The CDR3 covers 14 residues. The CDR3 reads CSVGASGRGNEQFF. CDR3 DNA: TGCAGCGTTGGGGCTAGCGGGCGGGGGAATGAGCAGTTCTTC.

The rearrangement joins TRBV5-1 to TRBJ2-1; 11 bases agree with TRBD2. CDR1 and CDR2 from the germline V gene are SGHRS and YFSETQ. The ends lost 0 bases at V and 8 bases at J; junction bases unmatched: 10. The CDR3 covers 17 residues. This CDR3 is CASSLAVIAGGFDEQFF. Written as DNA, the CDR3 is TGCGCCAGCAGCTTGGCCGTCATAGCGGGAGGGTTCGATGAGCAGTTCTTC.

This clonotype was detected many times. The chain couples TRBV5-1 to TRBJ2-3, with D perhaps TRBD1 or TRBD2 (5 bases each). Germline V gene lookup returns CDR1 SGHRS and CDR2 YFSETQ. The V and J ends lost 2 bases and 1 base respectively, with 11 bases between them. This CDR3 is built from 15 residues. The CDR3 region is CASSFGGAGTDTQYF. In DNA form, the CDR3 reads TGCGCCAGCAGCTTTGGGGGAGCGGGCACAGATACGCAGTATTTT.

In its sample, this clonotype was seen many times. The V and J genes are TRBV2 and TRBJ2-5; D unclear. The CDR3 contains 11 residues. Germline-derived CDR1 and CDR2 are SNHLY and FYNNEI. The germline V and J ends were trimmed by 4 bases and 5 bases, with 5 bases remaining between them. The CDR3 sequence: CASSGRETQYF. In nucleotides, the CDR3 is TGTGCCAGCAGTGGTAGGGAGACCCAGTACTTC.

The rearrangement links TRBV11-1 to TRBJ2-3; D might be TRBD2 (6 bases). CDR3 length equals 13 residues. Trimming took off 7 bases at V and 3 bases at J, with 11 bases between the two ends. The V gene's germline CDR1 is SGHAT and CDR2 FQDESV (reference sequence). The CDR3 spells CASNLGTTDTQYF. For the CDR3, the DNA is TGTGCCAGCAACCTCGGGACTACAGATACGCAGTATTTT.

This clonotype was recorded a few times. The rearrangement uses TRBV5-5 and TRBJ2-7; 7 nucleotides line up with TRBD1. CDR1 SGHKS and CDR2 YYEKEE come from the germline V gene (reference sequence). V was clipped by 4 bases and J by 4 bases; unmatched bases: 14. The length of the CDR3 is 16 residues. This CDR3 reads CASSPLGTVSLYEQYF. The DNA of the CDR3 is TGTGCCAGCAGCCCGTTGGGGACAGTTTCCCTTTACGAGCAGTACTTC.

A few counts support this clonotype. The chain employs TRBV6-1 and TRBJ1-4, with D tentatively TRBD1 (6 bases). CDR1 and CDR2 (germline): MNHNS, SASEGT. Trimming took 7 bases from V and 12 from J, leaving 30 bases between them. This CDR3 has 17 residues. The CDR3 spells CASTNGAGTRVRRQLFF. CDR3 nucleotide sequence: TGTGCCAGCACCAACGGGGCAGGGACAAGGGTCCGAAGGCAACTGTTTTTT.

There are a few counts of this clonotype. The genes are TRBV10-3 and TRBJ1-1; TRBD1 might be the D (5 bases). The CDR3 loop spans 13 amino acids. Between the trimmed V and J ends, which lost 2 bases and 7 bases, there was a span of 11 bases. Germline-derived CDR1 and CDR2 are ENHRY and SYGVKD. CDR3 protein: CAISEAMGDEAFF. CDR3 nucleotides: TGTGCCATCAGTGAGGCGATGGGGGATGAAGCTTTCTTT.

The chain is built from TRBV5-1 and TRBJ2-1, with D perhaps being TRBD1 or TRBD2 (5 bases each). CDR1 and CDR2 from the germline V gene are SGHRS and YFSETQ. The CDR3 loop spans 14 amino acids. Trimming took off 3 bases at V and 4 bases at J, with 11 bases between the two ends. The CDR3 sequence is CASSSGTVYNEQFF. The CDR3 DNA is TGCGCCAGCAGCTCCGGGACGGTTTACAATGAGCAGTTCTTC.

This rearrangement joins TRBV18 to TRBJ2-5; D unclear. This CDR3 region has 13 residues. V was clipped by 3 bases and J by 7 bases, with 12 bases between them. Germline assignment: CDR1 KGHSH and CDR2 LQKENI. The CDR3 loop reads CASSPSDPGTQYF. CDR3 sequence (DNA): TGTGCCAGCTCACCTAGTGACCCCGGGACCCAGTACTTC.

The chain links TRBV20-1 to TRBJ2-4; the D gene is possibly TRBD1 (5 bases). V was clipped by 4 bases and J by 6 bases, with 10 bases between them. The CDR3 consists of 12 residues. Germline CDR1 DFQATT, CDR2 SNEGSKA (reference sequence). This CDR3 reads CSATHRLNIQYF. CDR3 nucleotide sequence: TGCAGTGCTACACACAGGTTAAACATTCAGTACTTC.

The rearrangement uses TRBV20-1 and TRBJ2-4; no definite D call. The V and J ends lost 2 bases and 1 base respectively, with 15 bases between them. The CDR3 sequence is 16 residues long. Per germline, CDR1 DFQATT and CDR2 SNEGSKA (reference sequence). Written as DNA, the CDR3 is TGCAGTGCTAGATCGGTCCAATCTCTCGCCAAAAACATTCAGTACTTC. Protein sequence: CSARSVQSLAKNIQYF.

This clonotype was counted only a few times. This chain connects TRBV3-1 to TRBJ1-6; 9 bases map to TRBD1. V shed 0 bases, J shed 0 bases, and the junction held 9 bases outside the gene matches. There are 20 residues in the CDR3. CDR1 and CDR2 from the germline V gene are LGHDT and YNNKEL (reference sequence). The CDR3 protein is CASSQDYRGRRSSYNSPLHF. CDR3 coding DNA: TGTGCCAGCAGCCAAGATTACAGGGGGCGGCGGAGCTCCTATAATTCACCCCTCCACTTT.

V is TRBV19 and J is TRBJ2-7; 7 positions agree with TRBD1. V trimming: 6 bases; J trimming: 5 bases; junction bases outside the gene matches: 10. Per the germline V gene, CDR1 is LNHDA and CDR2 is SQIVND (reference sequence). This CDR3 is built from 14 residues. The DNA of the CDR3 is TGTGCCAGTAGCACCCGGGACAGCCTCAACGAGCAGTACTTC. This codes for CASSTRDSLNEQYF.

This clonotype was detected ten times or more. The J gene is TRBJ2-1, the V gene TRBV28; TRBD1 matches at 7 bases. The V gene's germline CDR1 is MDHEN and CDR2 SYDVKM. V lost 5 bases and J lost 5; bases outside the gene matches: 9. The CDR3 covers 15 residues. The CDR3 sequence: CASSPAVTGNNEQFF. CDR3 DNA: TGTGCCAGCAGTCCCGCCGTGACAGGGAACAATGAGCAGTTCTTC.

The chain joins TRBV2 to TRBJ2-7, with 7 positions matching TRBD1. This CDR3 region has 14 residues. V trimming: 6 bases; J trimming: 2 bases; junction bases outside the gene matches: 7. CDR1 is SNHLY, CDR2 FYNNEI, per germline. This chain's CDR3 is CASRPNRGPYEQYF. DNA of the CDR3: TGTGCCAGCAGACCCAACAGGGGTCCCTACGAGCAGTACTTC.

This clonotype was recorded a few times. The gene calls are TRBV20-1 and TRBJ1-5; D unclear. The CDR3 contains 14 residues. The germline gives CDR1 DFQATT, CDR2 SNEGSKA (reference sequence). Trimming took off 4 bases at V and 0 bases at J, with 10 bases between the two ends. The CDR3 loop reads CSATRGPSNQPQHF. The DNA for the CDR3 is TGCAGTGCTACACGAGGACCTAGCAATCAGCCCCAGCATTTT.

This chain uses TRBV18 with TRBJ2-2, with D perhaps matching TRBD2 (6 bases). CDR3 length equals 16 residues. Per the germline V gene, CDR1 is KGHSH and CDR2 is LQKENI. Trimming cost V 4 bases and J 4 bases, with 16 bases left between them. The CDR3 loop reads CASSQRTSAGTGELFF. The CDR3 coding sequence is TGTGCCAGCTCACAGAGGACCTCAGCGGGCACCGGGGAGCTGTTTTTT.